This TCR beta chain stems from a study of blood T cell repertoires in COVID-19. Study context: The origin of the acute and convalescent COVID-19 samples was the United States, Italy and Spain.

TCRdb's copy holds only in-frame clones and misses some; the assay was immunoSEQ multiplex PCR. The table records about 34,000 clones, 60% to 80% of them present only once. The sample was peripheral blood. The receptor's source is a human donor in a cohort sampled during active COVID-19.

In nucleotides, the CDR3 is TGTGCCAGCAGCTCGCGACGGAGGGCCGGGGAGCTGTTTTTT. Protein: CASSSRRRAGELFF. The genes are TRBV7-2 and TRBJ2-2; D perhaps matches TRBD2 (6 bases). The CDR3 spans 14 residues. V was cut by 4 bases and J by 6 bases, with 12 bases left in between. The V gene's germline CDR1 is SGHTA and CDR2 FQGNSA.